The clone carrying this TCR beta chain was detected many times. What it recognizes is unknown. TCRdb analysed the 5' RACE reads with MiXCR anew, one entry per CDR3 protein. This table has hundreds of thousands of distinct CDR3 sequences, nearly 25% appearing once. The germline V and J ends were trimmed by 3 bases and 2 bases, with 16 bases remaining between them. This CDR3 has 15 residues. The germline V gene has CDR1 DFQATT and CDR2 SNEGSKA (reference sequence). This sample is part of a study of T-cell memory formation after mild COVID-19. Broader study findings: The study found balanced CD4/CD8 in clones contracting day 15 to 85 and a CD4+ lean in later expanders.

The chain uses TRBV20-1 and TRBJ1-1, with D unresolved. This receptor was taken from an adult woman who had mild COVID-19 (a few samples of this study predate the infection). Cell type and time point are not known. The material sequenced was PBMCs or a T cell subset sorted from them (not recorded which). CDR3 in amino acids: CSARKVDSANTEAFF. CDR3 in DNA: TGCAGTGCTAGGAAGGTGGACTCCGCTAACACTGAAGCTTTCTTT.